This T cell receptor beta chain appears in the sequencing data of a study of CD8 T cells in cerebrospinal fluid in Alzheimer's disease. Findings and limits, study-wide: Compared with controls, mild cognitive impairment or Alzheimer's disease patients showed higher maximum CSF clone percentages. Versus healthy subjects, Alzheimer's patients more often had clones of at least 3%. Alzheimer's patients were not enriched for EBV-specific clones, which were not the most expanded.

This clonotype is deemed medium-sized (0.01 to 0.1%) by its frequency. The target antigen is unknown. The CDR3 contains 12 residues. Germline CDR1 ENHRY, CDR2 SYGVKD. Profiling of CSF cells used 10X single-cell V(D)J plus 5' expression. TCRdb reprocessed the 10x single-cell sequencing reads, keeping one entry per CDR3 protein, no DNA. This sample's clone table lists about 1,100 distinct CDR3 sequences. The source is a human donor in good health. Sequenced input: cerebrospinal fluid. The V gene is TRBV10-3, the J gene TRBJ1-5; TCRdb's D gene call, TRBD1, goes unchecked for lack of DNA. This CDR3 is CAISLGAEPQHF.